Following are 3 T cell receptor beta chains from one sample sequenced in a study of regulatory T cells in long-lasting Graves disease. With iRepertoire HTBI primers and Arm-PCR of CDR3 regions, TCR beta libraries were built. One entry per CDR3 protein, called by TCRdb with MiXCR from the multiplex PCR reads. The sample includes roughly 560,000 distinct CDR3 sequences, about 12% seen only once; the top ten take roughly 8.2%. The time point is: newly diagnosed GD, antithyroid drugs for less than 3 months. With RNA extracted from PBMCs as input, the TCR library was made. These same records also appear under a second study, on T cells in Graves' hyperthyroidism and ophthalmopathy.

Material: peripheral blood mononuclear cells (PBMCs), obtained at new diagnosis, from a patient treated with antithyroid drugs. The receptor source for this set is a woman aged 25 to 39 with Graves disease.

The genes are TRBV7-9 and TRBJ2-7, with 7 bases that match TRBD2. Germline CDR1 SEHNR, CDR2 FQNEAQ (reference sequence). The CDR3 is made up of 15 amino acids. J lost 3 bases, V lost 5 bases, and 10 bases had no gene match. The CDR3 is CASSLSPSGDYEQYF. CDR3 coding DNA: TGTGCCAGCAGCCTCTCCCCGAGCGGGGACTACGAGCAGTACTTC.

This clonotype has at least ten counts. The chain recombines TRBV7-2 with TRBJ1-4; 8 bases match TRBD1. Germline CDR1 is SGHTA and CDR2 is FQGNSA. The CDR3 is made up of 14 amino acids. The trim removed 5 bases at V and 6 bases at J, leaving 5 bases unmatched. The CDR3 region has the DNA TGTGCCAGCAGCCTGGACAGGGCGGATGAAAAACTGTTTTTT. Protein sequence: CASSLDRADEKLFF.

This clonotype was recorded many times. The rearrangement uses TRBV11-2 and TRBJ1-6, with unresolved D. This CDR3 spans 16 amino acids. The germline V and J ends were trimmed by 2 bases and 7 bases, with 15 bases remaining between them. Germline V lookup: CDR1 SGHAT, CDR2 FQNNGV. The CDR3, as DNA: TGTGCCAGCAGCTTATTATCGGGGTTTCGCAATTCACCCCTCCACTTT. Its protein is CASSLLSGFRNSPLHF.